The clone carrying this T cell receptor (beta chain) was detected only once. Between the trimmed V and J ends, which lost 4 bases and 3 bases, there was a span of 18 bases. The germline CDR1 and CDR2 sequences are SEHNR and FQNEAQ (reference sequence). The CDR3 consists of 16 residues. This specimen comes from a study of blood T cell repertoires in COVID-19. Source study methods: The authors estimated nucleated cell counts from reference gene primer amplification. The method was immunoSEQ multiplex PCR; TCRdb's version includes in-frame clones alone and lacks a portion of them. That table is the source of V, J and clone size, and D and trimming were worked out from the DNA. The data contain almost 250,000 clones, around 89% of them singletons.

This chain connects TRBV7-9 to TRBJ1-2; possible D gene TRBD1, 6 bases. This clonotype was sampled from a woman in her 30s who had recovered from COVID-19. Sequencing input: PBMCs or T cells enriched from blood (not recorded which). CDR3 nucleotides: TGTGCCAGCAGCTCAACGGGTGGCGGGGGCGACTATGGCTACACCTTC. This gives the protein CASSSTGGGGDYGYTF.